Given below is one T cell receptor beta chain in context. Its target is not known. Trimming left V 4 bases short and J 7 bases short, with 11 bases between. This CDR3 is built from 13 residues. Per germline, CDR1 GTSNPN and CDR2 SVGIG (reference sequence). cDNA synthesis used the whole RNA isolate, giving expressed TCRB sequences. Some clones are missing from TCRdb's copy, which holds only in-frame ones; the method was immunoSEQ multiplex PCR. The table includes fewer than 350,000 clones, over 14% detected once. This record belongs to a study of beta chain features in type 1 diabetes. Study-wide findings and caveats: Researchers report that Type 1 diabetes patients had moderately but significantly shorter TCRB CDR3s across all four CD4+ subsets.

Input material: naive CD4+ T cells from blood. This receptor was obtained from a man between 18 and 35 years old with type 1 diabetes. This chain connects TRBV30 to TRBJ1-6; D might be TRBD1 (5 bases). DNA for the CDR3: TGTGCCTGGACCAGGGTCCCCAATTCACCCCTCCACTTT. Protein product: CAWTRVPNSPLHF.